This T cell receptor (beta chain) was captured in a study of human T cells and chemical hapten exposure. About the research overall: Weekly diphenylcyclopropenone doses were given to patients' scalps across the approximately 26-week study.

The library put unique molecular identifiers onto individual cDNA molecules. Each CDR3 protein gets one entry after TCRdb re-called the RACE reads with MiXCR. The repertoire holds some 330,000 distinct CDR3 sequences, 4.5% to 7% seen once, with less than 9% in the top ten. Time point noted: pre-sensitization, week 0. Stated treatment: therapeutic diphenylcyclopropenone sensitization with weekly scalp DPC. This clonotype has more than one count but fewer than ten. Looked up from germline, CDR1 is SNHLY and CDR2 is FYNNEI. V was clipped by 7 bases and J by 2 bases, with 13 bases between them. The CDR3 spans 14 residues.

The V call is TRBV2, the J call TRBJ2-3, with a possible D match to TRBD1 (5 bases). This sequence was found in a woman aged 18-30 years with alopecia areata. Some clones in this sample may be carry-over from other donors' samples. Sequencing used whole blood, obtained in connection with sensitization to the hapten diphenylcyclopropenone (DPC). The CDR3 is CASTQQGFTDTQYF. CDR3 nucleotide sequence: TGTGCCAGCACCCAGCAGGGTTTCACAGATACGCAGTATTTT.